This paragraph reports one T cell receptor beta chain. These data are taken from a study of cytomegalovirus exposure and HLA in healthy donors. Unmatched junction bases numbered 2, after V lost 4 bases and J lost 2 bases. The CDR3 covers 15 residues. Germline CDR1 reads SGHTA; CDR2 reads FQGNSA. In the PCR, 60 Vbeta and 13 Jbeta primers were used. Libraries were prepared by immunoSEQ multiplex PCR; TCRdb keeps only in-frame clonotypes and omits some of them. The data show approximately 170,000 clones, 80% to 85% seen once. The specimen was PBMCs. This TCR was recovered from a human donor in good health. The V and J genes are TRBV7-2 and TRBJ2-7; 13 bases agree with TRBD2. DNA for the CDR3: TGTGCCAGCAGCTCAGGACTAGCGGGGGCCTACGAGCAGTACTTC. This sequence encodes CASSSGLAGAYEQYF.